The 2 T cell receptor beta chains in this list originate from one sample, sequenced in a study of blood T cell repertoires in COVID-19. The assay was immunoSEQ multiplex PCR, and TCRdb's table has in-frame clones only and misses some. The table shows about 120,000 clones, with around nine tenths occurring only once. Input material: peripheral blood. These receptors originate from a human donor with acute or convalescent COVID-19. The donor label of this sample is uncertain.

The chain joins TRBV18 to TRBJ2-3; no definite D call. V was pared by 3 bases and J by 0 bases, with 13 bases between. The CDR3 is 16 residues long. Per germline, CDR1 KGHSH and CDR2 LQKENI. The CDR3 region has the DNA TGTGCCAGCTCACCCGACAAGGCCTCTAGCACAGATACGCAGTATTTT. Its translation: CASSPDKASSTDTQYF. The full variable domain, rest sourced from reference TRBV18 and TRBJ2-3, is NAGVMQNPRHLVRRRGQEARLRCSPMKGHSHVYWYRQLPEEGLKFMVYLQKENIIDESGMPKERFSAEFPKEGPSILRIQQVVRGDSAAYFCASSPDKASSTDTQYFGPGTRLTVL.

CDR3 coding DNA: TGTGCCAGTAGGGTGGGGGCTGCAGACACTGAAGCTTTCTTT. Amino acids: CASRVGAADTEAFF. This chain connects TRBV19 to TRBJ1-1; TRBD1 might be the D (6 bases). There are 14 residues in the CDR3. V shed 6 bases and J shed 3 bases, with 14 bases lying between them. Germline V gene data show CDR1 as LNHDA and CDR2 as SQIVND (reference sequence).